One sample yielded the 9 T cell receptor beta chains listed below, sequenced in a study of preoperative IRX-2 immunotherapy in early breast cancer. Repertoires were generated with immunoSEQ multiplex PCR, while TCRdb's copy carries only in-frame clones and drops some. This table has roughly 57,000 clones, 94% appearing once. Treatment defined: preoperative locoregional IRX-2 cytokine immunotherapy. This sample was taken from a patient treated with IRX-2 immunotherapy. The receptor source for this set is a human donor with breast cancer.

V usage is TRBV7-2 and J usage is TRBJ1-1; D gene ambiguous. The ends were cut back, 2 bases at V and 8 bases at J, with 9 bases in the middle. CDR1 is SGHTA, CDR2 FQGNSA, per germline. This CDR3 is 12 amino acids long. In nucleotides, the CDR3 is TGTGCCAGCAGCTTATATCAGGCCGAAGCTTTCTTT. This translates into CASSLYQAEAFF.

The chain uses TRBV2 and TRBJ1-4; D possibly corresponds to TRBD1 (5 bases). The ends were cut back, 7 bases at V and 2 bases at J, with 14 bases in the middle. CDR1 and CDR2 from the germline V gene are SNHLY and FYNNEI. This CDR3 spans 15 amino acids. The CDR3 loop reads CASTNRIGTNEKLFF. The CDR3 region has the DNA TGTGCCAGCACAAACAGGATCGGGACTAATGAAAAACTGTTTTTT.

The V gene is TRBV7-6, the J gene TRBJ2-7, with D unclear. Trimming removed 1 base from V and 4 bases from J, with 14 bases in between. This CDR3 spans 15 amino acids. The V gene's germline CDR1 is SGHVS and CDR2 FNYEAQ. The DNA of the CDR3 is TGTGCCAGCAGCTTAGTTGAGACGGCTGGGTACGAGCAGTACTTC. Translated, it gives CASSLVETAGYEQYF. Complete variable domain (other parts from reference TRBV7-6 and TRBJ2-7): GAGVSQSPRYKVTKRGQDVALRCDPISGHVSLYWYRQALGQGPEFLTYFNYEAQQDKSGLPNDRFSAERPEGSISTLTIQRTEQRDSAMYRCASSLVETAGYEQYFGPGTRLTVT.

This rearrangement joins TRBV5-4 to TRBJ1-6, with 7 bases aligning to TRBD1. This CDR3 spans 15 amino acids. Germline V gene data show CDR1 as SGHNT and CDR2 as YYREEE (reference sequence). V lost 6 bases to trimming and J lost 5 bases; unmatched junction nucleotides: 8. DNA of the CDR3: TGTGCCAGCACCATCCAGACAGGGCATAATTCACCCCTCCACTTT. Translating gives CASTIQTGHNSPLHF.

This clone was seen once. The chain employs TRBV7-3 and TRBJ1-1, with D possibly matching TRBD1 (5 bases). CDR1 and CDR2 from the germline V gene are SGHTA and FQGTGA. V lost 4 bases and J lost 4, with 16 bases in between. This CDR3 has 15 residues. The CDR3 DNA reads as TGTGCCAGCAGCTCAGTTGCGGGGGTGGGCACTGAAGCTTTCTTT. Translation: CASSSVAGVGTEAFF.

V is TRBV7-2 and J is TRBJ2-7; 11 bases line up with TRBD1. CDR1 and CDR2 from the germline V gene are SGHTA and FQGNSA. The CDR3 is made up of 16 amino acids. V lost 1 base and J lost 5; bases outside the gene matches: 7. The CDR3 region has the DNA TGTGCCAGCAGCTTAGTGACTTGGACAGGGGGCAACGAGCAGTACTTC. Its translation: CASSLVTWTGGNEQYF.

This sequence joins TRBV6-1 and TRBJ2-3, with D perhaps matching TRBD1 (6 bases). The CDR3 loop spans 15 amino acids. Germline assignment: CDR1 MNHNS and CDR2 SASEGT. Trimming stripped 7 bases from V and 2 bases from J, with 16 bases between. The CDR3 nucleotides read TGTGCCAGCAAGAACCAGGGGTTTTCCACAGATACGCAGTATTTT. Its protein product is CASKNQGFSTDTQYF.

J is TRBJ2-7 and V is TRBV7-9, with a tentative D call TRBD2 (7 bases). Germline assignment: CDR1 SEHNR and CDR2 FQNEAQ (reference sequence). This CDR3 comprises 15 residues. V dropped 2 bases and J dropped 1 base, with 12 bases sitting between them. CDR3 residues: CASSLKGGGSYEQYF. CDR3 DNA sequence: TGTGCCAGCAGCTTAAAGGGGGGGGGTTCCTACGAGCAGTACTTC.

The chain recombines TRBV6-1 with TRBJ2-1; D not resolved. The V end was cut by 5 bases, the J end by 8 bases, with 13 bases between. The germline V gene has CDR1 MNHNS and CDR2 SASEGT. The CDR3 length is 13 residues. CDR3 DNA: TGTGCCAGCAGTATGCACCCATTGGATGAGCAGTTCTTC. Encoded protein: CASSMHPLDEQFF.